These T cell receptor beta chains were read from a single sample in a study of blood T cell repertoires in COVID-19. Assay: immunoSEQ multiplex PCR; the TCRdb copy retains only in-frame clones and omits some. The table includes a few hundred thousand clones, roughly 90% detected once. The specimen sequenced was peripheral blood. The source of these receptors is a man aged 35 to 55 with acute or convalescent COVID-19. CDR3s include the opening cysteine and the closing phenylalanine or tryptophan. The order of the fields is V gene, clone size, D gene, J gene, CDR3 DNA, CDR3 protein. D genes are given only for firm matches. Clone size is shown for a subset of rows, as once, few, many or a class of expanded clone.

>TRBV7-8|NA|NA|TRBJ1-1
TGTGCCAGCAGCTTAGCGCGGGTTGCCGGTGAAGCTTTCTTT
CASSLARVAGEAFF
>TRBV14|once|TRBD1|TRBJ1-5
TGTGCCAGCAGCCGTCTAAAGGGGACAGATGGGGTCAATCAGCCCCAGCATTTT
CASSRLKGTDGVNQPQHF
>TRBV29-1|NA|TRBD2|TRBJ2-7
TGCAGCGTTGAGGGTGGGGAGGGACTAGCGGGTTACGAGCAGTACTTC
CSVEGGEGLAGYEQYF
>TRBV28|NA|TRBD1|TRBJ1-2
TGTGCCAGCAGTTTGGGACAGGGGGGCTATGGCTACACCTTC
CASSLGQGGYGYTF
>TRBV28|NA|NA|TRBJ2-1
TGTGCCAGCAGCGAGGCCGTACCGTACAATGAGCAGTTCTTC
CASSEAVPYNEQFF
>TRBV6-4|NA|NA|TRBJ2-7
TGTGCCAGCAGTGAGGAGGCGAGCTCCTACGAGCAGTACTTC
CASSEEASSYEQYF
>TRBV2|NA|TRBD1|TRBJ1-4
TGTGCCAGCAGTGAATCGCCTCTGGGGACAGCAAGTTTT
CASSESPLGTASF
>TRBV7-9|NA|TRBD1|TRBJ1-6
TGTGCCAGCAGCTTGGGGACAGATTATTCACCCCTCCACTTT
CASSLGTDYSPLHF
>TRBV5-6|few|TRBD1|TRBJ2-7
TGTGCCAGCAGCTGGGACAGGGACGAGCAGTACTTC
CASSWDRDEQYF
>TRBV6-5|NA|TRBD1|TRBJ1-1
TGTGCCAGCAGTCCAACAGGGGGCACTGAAGCTTTCTTT
CASSPTGGTEAFF
>TRBV6-5|NA|NA|TRBJ1-1
TGTGCCAGCAGGGCGGCTATGAACACTGAAGCTTTCTTT
CASRAAMNTEAFF
>TRBV7-6|NA|NA|TRBJ1-6
TGTGCCAGCAGCTCCGGAGTAGATAATTCACCCCTCCACTTT
CASSSGVDNSPLHF
>TRBV7-3|NA|NA|TRBJ1-2
TGTGCCAGCAGCCCAGGTAGTGGATCTGACTATGGCTACACCTTC
CASSPGSGSDYGYTF
>TRBV6-1|NA|NA|TRBJ1-5
TGTGCCAGCAGTGAAAGGGGCAGGGGCGCGCATCAGCCCCAGCATTTT
CASSERGRGAHQPQHF
>TRBV6-6|NA|TRBD1|TRBJ1-6
TGTGCCAGCAGTTACGAAGGGGGCCTTAATTCACCCCTCCACTTT
CASSYEGGLNSPLHF
>TRBV5-5|NA|NA|TRBJ1-5
TGTGCCAGCAGCTTGGGGACACAGGGAGGCAATCAGCCCCAGCATTTT
CASSLGTQGGNQPQHF
>TRBV6-2/TRBV6-3|NA|TRBD1|TRBJ2-1
TGTGCCAGCAGTTACGGGGGACAGGGAGGTTACAATGAGCAGTTCTTC
CASSYGGQGGYNEQFF